Listed here are 12 T cell receptor beta chains from one sample, sequenced in a study of T cells in women clearing cervical HPV infection. Sequencing was performed with immunoSEQ multiplex PCR; in TCRdb, only in-frame clones are kept and a portion is missing. This sample lists over 20,000 clones; its ten largest clones have 3.5% to 4%. Source material: blood buffy coat. All receptors come from a woman aged 18 to 75 with a cervical HPV16 infection that either progressed to CIN3+ or cleared (not recorded which).

With respect to this clone: The CDR3 is cut off 3 residues early in the read; its end comes from the germline J gene. This chain links TRBV12-3 or TRBV12-4 with TRBJ2-5; TRBD1 is a possible D gene (6 bases). CDR3 size: 14 residues. The germline V and J ends were trimmed by 6 bases and 5 bases, with 16 bases remaining between them. The CDR3 loop is CASSRQEAVETQYF. The CDR3 bases that were read are TGTGCCAGCAGCAGACAGGAAGCAGTTGAGACC.

This clone shows up as medium-sized (0.01 to 0.1%) by frequency. The read gets to within 3 residues of the CDR3 end, and the germline J gene fills in the rest. The chain couples TRBV30 to TRBJ2-2, with 10 nucleotides matching TRBD2. V lost 2 bases, J lost 7 bases, and 7 bases stayed unmatched. Looked up from germline, CDR1 is GTSNPN and CDR2 is SVGIG (reference sequence). This CDR3 has 15 amino acids. The sequenced part of the CDR3 DNA is TGTGCCTGGAGTCGAGAACTAGCGGGGAGCGGGGAG. Translation gives CAWSRELAGSGE. The complete CDR3 protein is CAWSRELAGSGELFF.

Remarks on this clone: The read terminates 3 residues before the CDR3 end, so the remaining end is supplied by the germline J gene. This chain links TRBV6-4 with TRBJ1-1; 7 nucleotides align to TRBD1. Looked up from germline, CDR1 is MRHNA and CDR2 is SNTAGT. V was pared by 5 bases and J by 5 bases, with 8 bases of the junction left unmatched. CDR3 size: 14 residues. CDR3 sequence reads: CASSLGGEGTEAFF. The DNA read from the CDR3 is TGTGCCAGCAGTTTAGGGGGCGAGGGAACTGAA.

To note about this clone: The CDR3 end falls 3 residues outside the read, so it is completed with the germline J gene. V usage is TRBV5-1 and J usage is TRBJ2-2; 10 bases align to TRBD1. Germline V CDR1 and CDR2: SGHRS, YFSETQ. This CDR3 comprises 15 residues. CDR3 DNA (partial): TGCGCCAGCAGCTCCTCAGGGACAGGGGTTGAAAAG. Protein: CASSSSGTGVEK. The full CDR3 protein reads CASSSSGTGVEKLFF. Using reference TRBV5-1 and TRBJ2-2 for the parts outside the CDR3, the full variable domain is KAGVTQTPRYLIKTRGQQVTLSCSPISGHRSVSWYQQTPGQGLQFLFEYFSETQRNKGNFPGRFSGRQFSNSRSEMNVSTLELGDSALYLCASSSSGTGVEKLFFGEGSRLTVL.

Points on this clone: From the germline J gene comes the end of the CDR3, since the read stops 3 residues before it. This chain uses TRBV19 with TRBJ1-5, with unresolved D. The CDR3 extends over 14 amino acids. Trimming shortened V by 4 bases and J by 0 bases, and 7 bases separated the two germline ends. Germline V lookup: CDR1 LNHDA, CDR2 SQIVND (reference sequence). The covered CDR3 bases are TGTGCCAGTAGTAAGGGCACTAGCAATCAGCCC. It yields the protein CASSKGTSNQP. The CDR3 in its entirety is CASSKGTSNQPQHF.

For this clone: The read terminates 3 residues before the CDR3 end, so the remaining end is supplied by the germline J gene. The gene calls are TRBV20-1 and TRBJ2-7; TRBD1 might be the D (6 bases). Germline values: CDR1 DFQATT, CDR2 SNEGSKA (reference sequence). The CDR3 is 16 amino acids. V gave up 6 bases and J gave up 1 base, with 22 bases separating them. This chain's CDR3 is CSAGHGTGRGSYEQYF. The DNA read from the CDR3 is TGCAGTGCAGGCCATGGCACTGGCAGGGGTTCCTACGAG.

Notes on this clone: The observed sequence ends 3 residues before the CDR3 terminus, with the missing tail filled in from the germline J gene. The chain uses TRBV20-1 and TRBJ1-4; D perhaps matches TRBD1 (6 bases). The V and J ends lost 6 bases and 6 bases respectively, with 17 bases between them. CDR3 length: 14 amino acids. In germline, CDR1 is DFQATT, CDR2 SNEGSKA (reference sequence). Incomplete CDR3 DNA: TGCAGTGCCCCTCCCCGACCAGGGGATGAAAAA. As protein: CSAPPRPGDEK. The whole CDR3 protein reads CSAPPRPGDEKLFF.

As concerns this clone: The read terminates 3 residues before the CDR3 end, so the remaining end is supplied by the germline J gene. This chain connects TRBV7-9 to TRBJ2-7, with D possibly TRBD1 on 5 matching bases. CDR3 length: 14 amino acids. Germline CDR1 is SEHNR and CDR2 is FQNEAQ (reference sequence). The V gene lost 5 bases and the J gene lost 2 bases, with 13 bases spanning the gap. The CDR3 protein is CASSPRTRAYEQYF. CDR3 bases read: TGTGCCAGCAGCCCCAGGACAAGAGCCTACGAG.

Turning to this clone: From the germline J gene comes the end of the CDR3, since the read stops 3 residues before it. V gene TRBV29-1 combines with J gene TRBJ2-5; D unresolved. CDR3 length equals 12 residues. The germline V gene encodes CDR1 SQVTM and CDR2 ANQGSEA. Trimming removed 5 bases at V and 1 base at J, with 8 bases between. The CDR3 sequence is CSVRSGQETQYF. CDR3 bases read: TGCAGCGTTCGTTCGGGCCAAGAGACC.

On this clone: The read ends 3 residues shy of where the CDR3 ends; the end is completed using the germline J gene. The chain employs TRBV5-4 and TRBJ1-3; 10 bases align to TRBD1. V lost 0 bases and J lost 4; bases outside the gene matches: 1. This CDR3 is built from 15 residues. From germline, CDR1 is SGHNT and CDR2 YYREEE (reference sequence). The CDR3 reads CASSLVGQGGNTIYF. CDR3 bases read: TGTGCCAGCAGCTTGGTGGGACAGGGGGGAAACACC.

In regard to this clone: The CDR3 goes on 3 residues after the read ends, and that part is filled in from the germline J gene. The chain carries TRBV20-1 and TRBJ1-2; D is unclear. This CDR3 has 12 amino acids. V was shortened by 5 bases and J by 6 bases, with 13 bases between the two germline ends. CDR1 is DFQATT, CDR2 SNEGSKA, per germline (reference sequence). Incomplete CDR3 DNA: TGCAGTGCTCTCCGGCAGGTGGATGGC. This gives the protein CSALRQVDG. Given in full, the CDR3 is CSALRQVDGYTF.

As for this clone: The CDR3 end falls 3 residues outside the read, so it is completed with the germline J gene. The V and J genes are TRBV6-1 and TRBJ1-4, with D perhaps matching TRBD1 (5 bases). CDR3 length equals 15 residues. Germline loops: CDR1 MNHNS, CDR2 SASEGT. V was clipped by 2 bases and J by 8 bases, with 15 bases between them. Here the CDR3 reads CASSEPRRGAEKLFF. CDR3 DNA, as far as it was read: TGTGCCAGCAGTGAACCTCGGAGAGGGGCGGAAAAA.